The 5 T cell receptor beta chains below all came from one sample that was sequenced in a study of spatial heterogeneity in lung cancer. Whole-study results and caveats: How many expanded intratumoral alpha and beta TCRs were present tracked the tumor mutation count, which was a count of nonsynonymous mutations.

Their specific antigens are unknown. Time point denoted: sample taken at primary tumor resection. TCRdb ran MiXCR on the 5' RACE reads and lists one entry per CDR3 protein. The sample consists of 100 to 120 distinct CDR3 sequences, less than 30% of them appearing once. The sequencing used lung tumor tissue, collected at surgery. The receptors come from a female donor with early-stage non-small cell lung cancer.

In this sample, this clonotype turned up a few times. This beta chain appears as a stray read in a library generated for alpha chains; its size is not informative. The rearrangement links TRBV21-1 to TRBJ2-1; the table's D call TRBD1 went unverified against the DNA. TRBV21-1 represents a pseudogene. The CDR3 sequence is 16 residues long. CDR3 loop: CASSRGPFRSYNEQFF. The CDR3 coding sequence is TGTGCCAGCAGCAGGGGGCCGTTTAGGTCCTACAATGAGCAGTTCTTC.

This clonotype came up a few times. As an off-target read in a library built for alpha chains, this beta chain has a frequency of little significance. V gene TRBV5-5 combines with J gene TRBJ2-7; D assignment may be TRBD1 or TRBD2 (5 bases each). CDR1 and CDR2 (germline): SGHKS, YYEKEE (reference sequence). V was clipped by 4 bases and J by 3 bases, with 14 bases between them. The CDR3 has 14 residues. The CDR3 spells CASSRWGTYYEQYF. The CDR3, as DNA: TGTGCCAGCAGCCGCTGGGGGACGTACTACGAGCAGTACTTC.

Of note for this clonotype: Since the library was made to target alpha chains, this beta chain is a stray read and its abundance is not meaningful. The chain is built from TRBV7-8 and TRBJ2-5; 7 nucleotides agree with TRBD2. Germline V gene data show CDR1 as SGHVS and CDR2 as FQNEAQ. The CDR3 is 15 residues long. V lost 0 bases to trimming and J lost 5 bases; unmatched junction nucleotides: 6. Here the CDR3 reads CASSLAGGFKETQYF. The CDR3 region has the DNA TGTGCCAGCAGCTTAGCGGGAGGGTTTAAGGAGACCCAGTACTTC.

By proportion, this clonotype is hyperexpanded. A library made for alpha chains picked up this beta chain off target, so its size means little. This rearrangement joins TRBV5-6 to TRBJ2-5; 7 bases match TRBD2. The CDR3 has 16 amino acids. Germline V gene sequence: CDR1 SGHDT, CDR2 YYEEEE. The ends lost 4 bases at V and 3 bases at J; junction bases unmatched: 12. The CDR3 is CASSNSFLAEKETQYF. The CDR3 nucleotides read TGTGCCAGCAGCAACAGCTTTCTAGCGGAAAAAGAGACCCAGTACTTC. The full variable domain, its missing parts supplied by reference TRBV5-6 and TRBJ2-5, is DAGVTQSPTHLIKTRGQQVTLRCSPKSGHDTVSWYQQALGQGPQFIFQYYEEEERQRGNFPDRFSGHQFPNYSSELNVNALLLGDSALYLCASSNSFLAEKETQYFGPGTRLLVL.

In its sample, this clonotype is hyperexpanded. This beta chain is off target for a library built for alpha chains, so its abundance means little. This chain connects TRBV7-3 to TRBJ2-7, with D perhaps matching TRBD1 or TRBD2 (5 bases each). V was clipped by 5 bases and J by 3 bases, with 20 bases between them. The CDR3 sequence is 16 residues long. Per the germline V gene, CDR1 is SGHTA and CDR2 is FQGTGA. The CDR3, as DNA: TGTGCCAGCAGCCACACATATACGGGGCAACTCTACGAGCAGTACTTC. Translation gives CASSHTYTGQLYEQYF. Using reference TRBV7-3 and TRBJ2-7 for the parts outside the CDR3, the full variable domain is GAGVSQTPSNKVTEKGKYVELRCDPISGHTALYWYRQSLGQGPEFLIYFQGTGAADDSGLPNDRFFAVRPEGSVSTLKIQRTERGDSAVYLCASSHTYTGQLYEQYFGPGTRLTVT.